This T cell receptor beta chain is from a study of T cells after yellow fever vaccination. Overall study context: Fractions containing few cells were prepared with SMART-Seq v4 Ultra Low Input. General study points: Subsequent booster samples again held most clones from primary vaccination (96% CD4, nearly 90% CD8).

In making TCR cDNA, 5'RACE template switching added a universal primer site and UMIs to it. MiXCR, applied by TCRdb to the 5' RACE reads, yields one record per CDR3 protein. The sample yields about 68,000 distinct CDR3 sequences, approximately 7% seen once. CDR1 is GTSNPN, CDR2 SVGIG, per germline (reference sequence). The CDR3 is 11 amino acids. V lost 4 bases to trimming and J lost 10 bases; unmatched junction nucleotides: 5. This clonotype was recorded a few times. Its antigen is currently unknown. The receptor was derived from a man younger than 35 who received the YFV17D yellow fever vaccine. The rearrangement joins TRBV30 to TRBJ1-1, with 8 positions matching TRBD1. The material sequenced was CD8+ T cells sorted from PBMCs, taken about 41 days after the first yellow fever vaccination. The CDR3 DNA is TGTGCCTGGACCCGGACAGGGTTAGCTTTCTTT. Translated, it gives CAWTRTGLAFF.